This is a list of T cell receptor beta chains from one sample in a study of T-cell reconstitution after alpha-beta-depleted transplantation in children. TCRdb re-derived calls from the PCR reads in MiXCR, one entry per CDR3 protein. The data contain roughly 590,000 distinct CDR3 sequences, around 17% of them singletons. The sequencing used PBMCs from the stem cell graft donor, collected from the stem cell graft. The receptors come from a human donor who donated a stem cell graft to a child with acute myeloid leukemia. The CDR3 runs from the conserved cysteine through the conserved F or W. The order of the fields is D gene, J gene, V gene, clone size, CDR3 DNA, CDR3 protein. A D gene is named only where the DNA matches it firmly. Clone size is not always given. Where it is, it says once, few, many or a class for expanded clones.

NA TRBJ1-4 TRBV6-5 many TGTGCCAGCAGTTACCGCCAGGCAACTAATGAAAAACTGTTTTTT CASSYRQATNEKLFF
NA TRBJ2-4 TRBV7-2 few TGTGCCAGCGGGGAGGCCACGATCCTAGCCAAAAACATTCAGTACTTC CASGEATILAKNIQYF
TRBD1 TRBJ2-7 TRBV27 few TGTGCCAGCAGTCCCCGACCTCCGGGACAGGGGTTCGGAGAGCAGTACTTC CASSPRPPGQGFGEQYF
TRBD1 TRBJ1-5 TRBV20-1 many TGCAGTGCTCTCAGGGGGCTCGATCAGCCCCAGCATTTT CSALRGLDQPQHF
NA TRBJ1-1 TRBV20-1 NA TGCAGTGCTAGATTACCGGGAACATTGGCTGAAGCTTTCTTT CSARLPGTLAEAFF
TRBD2 TRBJ2-3 TRBV5-1 NA TGCGCCAGCAGTTTAGTAAGCGGGGGGGCTGGAACAGATACGCAGTATTTT CASSLVSGGAGTDTQYF
TRBD2 TRBJ2-3 TRBV15 many TGTGCCACCAGCAGAGATCATCGACTAGCGGGGACAGATACGCAGTATTTT CATSRDHRLAGTDTQYF
NA TRBJ2-5 TRBV27 few TGTGCCAGCAGTTTCCAGGACCAAGAGACCCAGTACTTC CASSFQDQETQYF
NA TRBJ2-1 TRBV7-9 NA TGTGCCAGCAGCTTACCCCATGGGGATGAGCAGTTCTTC CASSLPHGDEQFF
TRBD2 TRBJ2-1 TRBV7-9 few TGTGCCAGCGGGAGGGTTGAGCAGTTCTTC CASGRVEQFF
NA TRBJ1-1 TRBV27 NA TGTGCCAGCAGTTCTGGATTGGGGGGAGGAAACACTGAAGCTTTCTTT CASSSGLGGGNTEAFF
NA TRBJ2-7 TRBV12-3/TRBV12-4 few TGTGCCAGCGGCCAGAACAGGGTCCCCTACGAGCAGTACTTC CASGQNRVPYEQYF
NA TRBJ2-7 TRBV30 many TGTGCCTGGAGTTTCCGACATTTTTACGAGCAGTACTTC CAWSFRHFYEQYF
NA TRBJ2-7 TRBV18 NA TGTGCCAGCTCACCATACGGGGTCCGCAAGCAGTACTTC CASSPYGVRKQYF
TRBD1 TRBJ2-1 TRBV7-8 few TGTGCCAGCAGCTCCGGACAGGGGGCCCGCGATGAGCAGTTCTTC CASSSGQGARDEQFF
NA TRBJ1-2 TRBV7-9 NA TGTGCCAGCAGCTTCACAGGGCGCTATGGCTACACCTTC CASSFTGRYGYTF
NA TRBJ2-3 TRBV7-3 NA TGTGCCAGCAGCTTCAACGGGGCCGATACGCAGTATTTT CASSFNGADTQYF
NA TRBJ2-3 TRBV20-1 many TGCAGTGCTAGTTTAGTGTGGATAACAGGCACAGATACGCAGTATTTT CSASLVWITGTDTQYF
TRBD2 TRBJ2-1 TRBV6-5 many TGTGCCAGCAGTTCAACACTAGCGGGGGGGCGCGATGAGCAGTTCTTC CASSSTLAGGRDEQFF
TRBD2 TRBJ2-7 TRBV5-1 NA TGCGCCAGCAGCTTGACCCAGCGGGGGGTCGACGAGCAGTACTTC CASSLTQRGVDEQYF
NA TRBJ2-3 TRBV5-6 NA TGTGCCAGCAGCCGACGGCCGGCAGGGATCTTAGAAGATACGCAGTATTTT CASSRRPAGILEDTQYF
TRBD2 TRBJ2-1 TRBV20-1 many TGCAGTGCTAGAGATACATGGCGGGGGGATTACAATGAGCAGTTCTTC CSARDTWRGDYNEQFF
TRBD1 TRBJ1-2 TRBV6-2/TRBV6-3 NA TGTGCCAGCTCTTGGACAGGGGAACTCCTCGTCTATGGCTACACCTTC CASSWTGELLVYGYTF
TRBD1 TRBJ1-5 TRBV24-1 few TGTGCCGTACAGGGGAGCAATCAGCCCCAGCATTTT CAVQGSNQPQHF
TRBD1 TRBJ2-7 TRBV11-3 few TGTGCCAGCAGCCTATTTATCACCGGGACAGGGGGCGAGGACGAGCAGTACTTC CASSLFITGTGGEDEQYF
TRBD1 TRBJ1-6 TRBV20-1 NA TGCAGTGCGCTACCGGGACAGGGGGCTAGGGGCTCACCCCTCCACTTT CSALPGQGARGSPLHF
NA TRBJ1-6 TRBV20-1 NA TGCAGTGCGGAAGACAGGCCGGGCATTTATTCACCCCTCCACTTT CSAEDRPGIYSPLHF
NA TRBJ2-5 TRBV9 many TGTGCCAGCGGCCAGGACGGGCGGGAGACCCAGTACTTC CASGQDGRETQYF
NA TRBJ1-2 TRBV9 NA TGTGCCAGCACCTCGAGCGGTGGCTACACCTTC CASTSSGGYTF
TRBD2 TRBJ2-1 TRBV29-1 many TGCAGCGTTGATTCGGGAGGGAATGAGCAGTTCTTC CSVDSGGNEQFF
NA TRBJ2-1 TRBV19 NA TGTGCCAGTAGTGGCGGCGGGGACTTACAATATGAGCAGTTCTTC CASSGGGDLQYEQFF
TRBD2 TRBJ2-4 TRBV24-1 NA TGTGCCACCAGTGATTCGGGAGGGGCCCTAGCCAAAAACATTCAGTACTTC CATSDSGGALAKNIQYF
NA TRBJ1-1 TRBV28 once TGTGCCAGCAGCTGGGGCTCAGTCTACACTGAAGCTTTCTTT CASSWGSVYTEAFF
TRBD1 TRBJ2-2 TRBV12-3/TRBV12-4 NA TGTGCCAGCAGTGGGGACAGTCTGGAGGACACCGGGGAGCTGTTTTTT CASSGDSLEDTGELFF